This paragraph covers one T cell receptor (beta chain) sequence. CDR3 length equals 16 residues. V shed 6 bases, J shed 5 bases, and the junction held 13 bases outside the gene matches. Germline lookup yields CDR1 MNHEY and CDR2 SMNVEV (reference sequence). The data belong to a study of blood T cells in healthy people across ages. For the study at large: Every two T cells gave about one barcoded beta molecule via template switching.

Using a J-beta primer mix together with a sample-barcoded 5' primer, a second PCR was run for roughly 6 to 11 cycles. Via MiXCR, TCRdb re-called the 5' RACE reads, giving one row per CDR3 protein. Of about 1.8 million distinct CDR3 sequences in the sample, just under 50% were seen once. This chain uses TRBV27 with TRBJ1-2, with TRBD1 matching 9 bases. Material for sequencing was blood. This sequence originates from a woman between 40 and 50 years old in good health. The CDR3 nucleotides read TGTGCCAGCAGGACAGGGGGGTCGGTCGGAGGGTATGGCTACACCTTC. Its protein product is CASRTGGSVGGYGYTF.